This section outlines one T cell receptor (beta chain) sequence together with its context. The data were obtained in a study of blood T cell repertoires in COVID-19. Whole-study context: Samples taken during acute and convalescent COVID-19 were collected in the United States, Italy and Spain. T cells, B-cell-depleted T cells, or PBMCs provided the cDNA or gDNA that served as material.

Trimming removed 6 bases at V and 8 bases at J, with 16 bases between. In germline, CDR1 is MNHEY, CDR2 SMNVEV (reference sequence). The CDR3 has 13 amino acids. The data were produced by immunoSEQ multiplex PCR, yet TCRdb's version contains in-frame clones alone and is incomplete. The sample consists of roughly 120,000 clones, 60% to 85% of them appearing once. This chain links TRBV27 with TRBJ1-1, with D unresolved. The sequence came from a human donor in a cohort sampled during active or convalescent COVID-19. Sequenced sample: peripheral blood. CDR3 region: CASRTPGMKEAFF. Here the CDR3 DNA reads TGTGCCAGCAGGACCCCAGGAATGAAGGAAGCTTTCTTT.